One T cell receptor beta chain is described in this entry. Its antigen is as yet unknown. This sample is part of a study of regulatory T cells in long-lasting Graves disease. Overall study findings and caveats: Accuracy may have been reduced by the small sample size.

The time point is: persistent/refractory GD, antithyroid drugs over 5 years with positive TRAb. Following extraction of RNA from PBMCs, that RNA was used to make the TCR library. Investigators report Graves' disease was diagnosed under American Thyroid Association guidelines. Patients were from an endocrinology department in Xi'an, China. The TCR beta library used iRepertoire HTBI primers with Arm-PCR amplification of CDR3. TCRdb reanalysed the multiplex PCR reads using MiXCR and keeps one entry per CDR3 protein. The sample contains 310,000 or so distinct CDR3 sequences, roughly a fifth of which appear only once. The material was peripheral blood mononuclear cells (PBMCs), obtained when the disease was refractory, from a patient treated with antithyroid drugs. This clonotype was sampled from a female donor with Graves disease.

Here the CDR3 DNA reads TGTGCCAGCAGCCAGGACAACCAAGAGACCCAGTACTTC. Its protein product is CASSQDNQETQYF. This chain links TRBV7-3 with TRBJ2-5, with D possibly matching TRBD1 (5 bases). This CDR3 has 13 residues. Germline V lookup: CDR1 SGHTA, CDR2 FQGTGA. The germline V and J ends were trimmed by 5 bases and 0 bases, with 7 bases remaining between them.